This TCR beta chain was captured by sequencing in a study of T cell changes during pregnancy in multiple sclerosis. The V and J ends lost 2 bases and 5 bases, in that order; junction bases with no gene match: 1. This CDR3 contains 14 residues. Germline V gives CDR1 SGHNT, CDR2 YYREEE (reference sequence). Data came from immunoSEQ multiplex PCR; TCRdb stores just in-frame clones and leaves some out. Here the sample spans under 70,000 clones, nearly 95% being singletons. The rearrangement uses TRBV5-4 and TRBJ2-1; 10 nucleotides agree with TRBD2. Sequenced material: CD4+ T cells from peripheral blood mononuclear cells, taken after pregnancy. This sequence was found in a female donor with multiple sclerosis, enrolled in a pregnancy study. The CDR3 loop reads CASSFGLADNEQFF. The CDR3 nucleotides are TGTGCCAGCAGCTTCGGACTAGCGGACAATGAGCAGTTCTTC.